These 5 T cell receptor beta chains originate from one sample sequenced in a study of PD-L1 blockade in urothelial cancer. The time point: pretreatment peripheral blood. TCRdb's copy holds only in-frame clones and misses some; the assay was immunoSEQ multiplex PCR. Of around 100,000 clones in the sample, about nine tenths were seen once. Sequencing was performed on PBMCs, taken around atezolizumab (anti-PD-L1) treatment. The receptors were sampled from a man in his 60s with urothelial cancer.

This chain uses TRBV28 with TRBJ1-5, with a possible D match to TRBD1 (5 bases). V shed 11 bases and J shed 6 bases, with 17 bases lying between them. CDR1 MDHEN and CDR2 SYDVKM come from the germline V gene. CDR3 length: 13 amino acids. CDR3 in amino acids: CAARERGFQPQHF. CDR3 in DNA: TGTGCCGCCCGGGAGCGGGGGTTTCAGCCCCAGCATTTT. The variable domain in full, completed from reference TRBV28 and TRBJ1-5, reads DVKVTQSSRYLVKRTGEKVFLECVQDMDHENMFWYRQDPGLGLRLIYFSYDVKMKEKGDIPEGYSVSREKKERFSLILESASTNQTSMYLCAARERGFQPQHFGDGTRLSIL.

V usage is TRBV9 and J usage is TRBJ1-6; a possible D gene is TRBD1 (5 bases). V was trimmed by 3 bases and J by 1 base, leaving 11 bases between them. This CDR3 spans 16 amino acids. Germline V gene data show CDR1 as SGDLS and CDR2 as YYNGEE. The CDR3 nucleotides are TGTGCCAGCAGCGAGGCAGGGAATTCCTATAATTCACCCCTCCACTTT. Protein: CASSEAGNSYNSPLHF.

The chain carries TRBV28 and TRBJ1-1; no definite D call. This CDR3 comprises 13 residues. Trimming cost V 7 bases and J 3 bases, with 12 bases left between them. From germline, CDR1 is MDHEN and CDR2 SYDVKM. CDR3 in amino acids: CASTPEVYTEAFF. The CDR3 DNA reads TGTGCCAGCACCCCTGAGGTTTACACTGAAGCTTTCTTT.

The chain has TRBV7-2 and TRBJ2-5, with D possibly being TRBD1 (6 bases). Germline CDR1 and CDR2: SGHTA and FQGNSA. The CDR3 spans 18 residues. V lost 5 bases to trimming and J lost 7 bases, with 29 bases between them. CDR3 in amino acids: CASSLRLSGTRVMTTQYF. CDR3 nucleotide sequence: TGTGCCAGCAGCCTACGACTGAGTGGGACAAGGGTCATGACGACCCAGTACTTC.

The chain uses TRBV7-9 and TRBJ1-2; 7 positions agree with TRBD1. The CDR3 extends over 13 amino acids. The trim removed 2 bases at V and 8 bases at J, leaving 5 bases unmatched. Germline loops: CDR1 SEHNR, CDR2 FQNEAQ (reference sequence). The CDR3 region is CASSLTTGDGYTF. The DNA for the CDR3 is TGTGCCAGCAGCTTAACCACAGGGGACGGCTACACCTTC.